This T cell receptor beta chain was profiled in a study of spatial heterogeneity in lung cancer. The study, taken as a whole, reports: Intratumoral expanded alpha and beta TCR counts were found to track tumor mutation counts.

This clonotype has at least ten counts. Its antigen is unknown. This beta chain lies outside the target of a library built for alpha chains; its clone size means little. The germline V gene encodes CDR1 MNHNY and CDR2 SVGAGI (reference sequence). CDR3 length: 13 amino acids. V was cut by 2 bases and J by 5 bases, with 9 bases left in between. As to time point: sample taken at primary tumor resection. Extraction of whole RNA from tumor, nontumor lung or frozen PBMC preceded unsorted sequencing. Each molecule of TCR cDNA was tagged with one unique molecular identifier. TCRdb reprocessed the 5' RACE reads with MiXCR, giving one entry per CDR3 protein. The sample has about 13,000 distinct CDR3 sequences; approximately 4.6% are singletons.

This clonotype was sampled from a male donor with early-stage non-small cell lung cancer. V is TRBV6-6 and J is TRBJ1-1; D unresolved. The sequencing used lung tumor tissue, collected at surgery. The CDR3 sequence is CASSYTPRTEAFF. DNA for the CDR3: TGTGCCAGCAGTTACACCCCTCGTACTGAAGCTTTCTTT.